This T cell receptor (beta chain) appears in the sequencing data of a study of blood T cells in healthy people across ages. Overall study: Per two T cells, about one barcoded beta molecule was captured through template switching.

This clonotype was recorded at least ten times. Its target is unknown. Overall study findings and caveats: Total diversity from one million sequenced T cells was likely underestimated.

Germline CDR1 is MNHEY and CDR2 is SMNVEV (reference sequence). Trimming took 4 bases from V and 5 from J, leaving 9 bases between them. The CDR3 is made up of 13 amino acids. With a J-beta primer mix and a sample-barcoded 5' primer, a second PCR ran roughly 7 to 11 cycles. Each cDNA molecule, via a template-switch adaptor with 12 random nucleotides, was tagged. In TCRdb, the 5' RACE reads were re-called with MiXCR into one record per CDR3 protein. This sample has 600,000 or so distinct CDR3 sequences; roughly 30% occur once, and the top ten carry about a sixth. The receptor comes from a woman of 80 years or more in good health. This rearrangement joins TRBV27 to TRBJ2-1; D is uncertain. Sequenced sample: blood. The CDR3 is CASSSRINNEQFF. As DNA, the CDR3 is TGTGCCAGCAGTTCGCGGATAAACAATGAGCAGTTCTTC.